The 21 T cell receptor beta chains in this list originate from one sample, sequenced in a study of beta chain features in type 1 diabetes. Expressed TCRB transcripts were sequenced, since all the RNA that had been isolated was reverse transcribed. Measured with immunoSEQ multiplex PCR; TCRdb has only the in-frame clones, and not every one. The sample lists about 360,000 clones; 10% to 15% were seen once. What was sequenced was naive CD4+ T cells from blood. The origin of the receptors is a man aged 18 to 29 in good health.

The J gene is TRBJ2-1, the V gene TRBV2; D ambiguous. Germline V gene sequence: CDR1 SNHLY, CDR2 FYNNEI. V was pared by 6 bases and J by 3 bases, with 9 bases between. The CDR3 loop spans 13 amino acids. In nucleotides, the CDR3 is TGTGCCAGCAGCGAACCGGGCTACAATGAGCAGTTCTTC. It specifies CASSEPGYNEQFF.

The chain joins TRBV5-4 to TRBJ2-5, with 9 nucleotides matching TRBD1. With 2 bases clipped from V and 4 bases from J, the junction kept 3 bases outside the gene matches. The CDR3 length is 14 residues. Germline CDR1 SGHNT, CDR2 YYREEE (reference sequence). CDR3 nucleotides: TGTGCCAGCAGCTTCAACAGGGGGCGAGAGACCCAGTACTTC. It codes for CASSFNRGRETQYF.

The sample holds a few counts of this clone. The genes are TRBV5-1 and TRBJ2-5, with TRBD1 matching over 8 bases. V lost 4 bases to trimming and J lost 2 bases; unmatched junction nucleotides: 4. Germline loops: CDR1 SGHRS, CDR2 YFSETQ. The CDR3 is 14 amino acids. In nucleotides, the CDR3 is TGCGCCAGCAGCCATGGGACAGGACAAGAGACCCAGTACTTC. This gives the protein CASSHGTGQETQYF. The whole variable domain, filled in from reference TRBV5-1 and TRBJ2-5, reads KAGVTQTPRYLIKTRGQQVTLSCSPISGHRSVSWYQQTPGQGLQFLFEYFSETQRNKGNFPGRFSGRQFSNSRSEMNVSTLELGDSALYLCASSHGTGQETQYFGPGTRLLVL.

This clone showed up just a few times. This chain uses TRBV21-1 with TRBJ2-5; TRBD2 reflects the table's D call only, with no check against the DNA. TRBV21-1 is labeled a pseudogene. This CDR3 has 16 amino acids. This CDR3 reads CASSKRATSSQETQYF. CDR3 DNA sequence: TGTGCCAGCAGCAAAAGGGCGACTAGCAGTCAAGAGACCCAGTACTTC.

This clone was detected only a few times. The CDR3 reads CASSVGTSGGADTQYF. The CDR3 DNA reads as TGTGCCAGCAGCGTAGGGACTAGCGGGGGTGCAGATACGCAGTATTTT. The chain uses TRBV9 and TRBJ2-3, with TRBD2 matching over 13 bases. This CDR3 region has 16 residues. After removal of 0 bases from V and 4 bases from J, the junction contained 2 bases not matched to a gene. Germline V gene sequence: CDR1 SGDLS, CDR2 YYNGEE.

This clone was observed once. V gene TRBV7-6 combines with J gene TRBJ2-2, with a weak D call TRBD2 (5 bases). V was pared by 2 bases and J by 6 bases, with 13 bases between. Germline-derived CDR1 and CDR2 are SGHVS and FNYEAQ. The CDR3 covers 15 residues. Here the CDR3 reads CASSLYLSGSGELFF. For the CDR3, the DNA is TGTGCCAGCAGCTTATACTTGAGCGGCTCCGGGGAGCTGTTTTTT.

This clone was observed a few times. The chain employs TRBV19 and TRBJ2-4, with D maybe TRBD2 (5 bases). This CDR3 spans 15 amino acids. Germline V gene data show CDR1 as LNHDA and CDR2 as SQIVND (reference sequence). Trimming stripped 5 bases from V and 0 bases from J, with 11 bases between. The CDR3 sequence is CASSLSGLAKNIQYF. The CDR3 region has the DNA TGTGCCAGTAGTCTATCTGGACTAGCCAAAAACATTCAGTACTTC.

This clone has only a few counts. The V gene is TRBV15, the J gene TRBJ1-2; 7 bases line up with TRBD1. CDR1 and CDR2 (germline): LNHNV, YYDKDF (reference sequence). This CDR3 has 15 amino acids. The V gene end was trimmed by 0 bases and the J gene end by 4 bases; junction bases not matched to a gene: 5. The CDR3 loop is CATSRDLDRVYGYTF. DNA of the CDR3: TGTGCCACCAGCAGAGATCTCGACAGGGTCTATGGCTACACCTTC.

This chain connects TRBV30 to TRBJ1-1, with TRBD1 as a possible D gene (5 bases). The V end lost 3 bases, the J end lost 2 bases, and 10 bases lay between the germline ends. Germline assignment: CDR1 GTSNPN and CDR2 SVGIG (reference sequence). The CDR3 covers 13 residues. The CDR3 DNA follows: TGTGCCTGGAGGCAGGGATTTAACACTGAAGCTTTCTTT. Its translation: CAWRQGFNTEAFF.

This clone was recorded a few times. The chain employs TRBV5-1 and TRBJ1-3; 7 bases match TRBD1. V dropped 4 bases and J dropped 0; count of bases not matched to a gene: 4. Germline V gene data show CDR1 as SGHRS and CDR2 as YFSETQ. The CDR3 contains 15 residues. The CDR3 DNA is TGCGCCAGCAGCCCGGGACAGCTCTCTGGAAACACCATATATTTT. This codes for CASSPGQLSGNTIYF.

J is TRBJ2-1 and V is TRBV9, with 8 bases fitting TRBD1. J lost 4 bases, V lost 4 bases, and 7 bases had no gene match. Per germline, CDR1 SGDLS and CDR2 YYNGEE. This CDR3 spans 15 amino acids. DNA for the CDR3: TGTGCCAGCAGCATACAGGGGGAAGTATACAATGAGCAGTTCTTC. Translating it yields CASSIQGEVYNEQFF.

The CDR3 spells CAWSLRTRGGSPLHF. The CDR3 DNA sequence: TGTGCCTGGAGTTTACGGACAAGGGGTGGTTCACCCCTCCACTTT. This chain uses TRBV30 with TRBJ1-6, with D maybe TRBD1 (5 bases). The V gene's germline CDR1 is GTSNPN and CDR2 SVGIG (reference sequence). CDR3 length equals 15 residues. V lost 2 bases and J 9 bases, leaving 17 bases between the germline ends.

Here the CDR3 reads CSAMRGGSETQYF. The CDR3 coding sequence is TGCAGCGCCATGCGGGGGGGGTCGGAGACCCAGTACTTC. This chain links TRBV29-1 with TRBJ2-5, with TRBD2 identical over 9 bases. V lost 7 bases to trimming and J lost 5 bases; unmatched junction nucleotides: 8. Germline values: CDR1 SQVTM, CDR2 ANQGSEA. The CDR3 is made up of 13 amino acids. The complete variable domain, with remaining parts taken from reference TRBV29-1 and TRBJ2-5, reads SAVISQKPSRDICQRGTSLTIQCQVDSQVTMMFWYRQQPGQSLTLIATANQGSEATYESGFVIDKFPISRPNLTFSTLTVSNMSPEDSSIYLCSAMRGGSETQYFGPGTRLLVL.

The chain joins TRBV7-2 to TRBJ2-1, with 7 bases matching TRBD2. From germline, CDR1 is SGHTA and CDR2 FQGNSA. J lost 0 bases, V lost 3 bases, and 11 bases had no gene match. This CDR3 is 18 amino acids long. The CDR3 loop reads CASSFPRKRGSSYNEQFF. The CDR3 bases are TGTGCCAGCAGCTTCCCCCGCAAGCGGGGTAGCTCCTACAATGAGCAGTTCTTC.

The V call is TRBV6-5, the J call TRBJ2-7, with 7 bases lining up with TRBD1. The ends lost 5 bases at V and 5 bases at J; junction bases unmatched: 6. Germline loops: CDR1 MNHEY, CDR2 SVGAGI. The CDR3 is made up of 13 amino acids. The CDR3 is CASSNGQVNEQYF. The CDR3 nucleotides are TGTGCCAGCAGTAATGGACAGGTTAACGAGCAGTACTTC.

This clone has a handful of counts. The CDR3 region is CASRRQSGANVLTF. As DNA, the CDR3 is TGTGCCAGCAGGAGACAGTCTGGGGCCAACGTCCTGACTTTC. The chain recombines TRBV28 with TRBJ2-6; D perhaps matches TRBD1 (5 bases). With 6 bases removed from V and 1 base from J, the gap between germline ends came to 7 bases. Germline V gene sequence: CDR1 MDHEN, CDR2 SYDVKM. The CDR3 spans 14 residues.

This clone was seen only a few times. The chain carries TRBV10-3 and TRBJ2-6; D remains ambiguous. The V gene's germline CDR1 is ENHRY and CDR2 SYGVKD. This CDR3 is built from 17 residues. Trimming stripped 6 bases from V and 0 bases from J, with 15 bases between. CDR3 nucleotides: TGTGCCATCAGCCTCGAAGCTCCATCCTCTGGGGCCAACGTCCTGACTTTC. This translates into CAISLEAPSSGANVLTF.

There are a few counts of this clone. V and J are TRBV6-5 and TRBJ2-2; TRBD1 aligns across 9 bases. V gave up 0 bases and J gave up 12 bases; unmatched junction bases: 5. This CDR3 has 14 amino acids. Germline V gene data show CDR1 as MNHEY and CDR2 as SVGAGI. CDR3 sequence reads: CASSYSGQGRKLFF. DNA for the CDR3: TGTGCCAGCAGTTACTCGGGACAGGGCCGAAAGCTGTTTTTT.

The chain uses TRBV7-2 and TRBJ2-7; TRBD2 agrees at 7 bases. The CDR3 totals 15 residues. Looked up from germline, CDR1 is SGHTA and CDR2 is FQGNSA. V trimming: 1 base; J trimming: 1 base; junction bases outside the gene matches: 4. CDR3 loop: CASSLGGLLSYEQYF. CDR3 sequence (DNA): TGTGCCAGCAGCTTAGGGGGACTACTTTCCTACGAGCAGTACTTC.

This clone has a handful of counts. CDR3 nucleotide sequence: TGTGCCTGGAGTCAGGCCAGCTCCTACGAGCAGTACTTC. It codes for CAWSQASSYEQYF. The V call is TRBV30, the J call TRBJ2-7; D is undetermined. Germline loops: CDR1 GTSNPN, CDR2 SVGIG (reference sequence). Trimming left V 2 bases short and J 0 bases short, with 8 bases between. This CDR3 is 13 amino acids long.

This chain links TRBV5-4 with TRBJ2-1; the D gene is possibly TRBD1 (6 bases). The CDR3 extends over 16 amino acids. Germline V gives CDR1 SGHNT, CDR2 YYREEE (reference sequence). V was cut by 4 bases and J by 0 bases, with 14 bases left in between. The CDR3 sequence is CASSKGRGSSYNEQFF. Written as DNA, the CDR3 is TGTGCCAGCAGCAAAGGTAGGGGGAGCTCCTACAATGAGCAGTTCTTC.